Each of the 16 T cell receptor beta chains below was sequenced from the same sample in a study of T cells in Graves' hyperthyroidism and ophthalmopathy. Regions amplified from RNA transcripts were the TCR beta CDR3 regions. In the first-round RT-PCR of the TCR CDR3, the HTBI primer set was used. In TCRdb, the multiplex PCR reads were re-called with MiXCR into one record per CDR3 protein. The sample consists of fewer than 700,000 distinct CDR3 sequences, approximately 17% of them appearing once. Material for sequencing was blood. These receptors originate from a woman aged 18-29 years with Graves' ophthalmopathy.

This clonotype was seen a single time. CDR3: CASSWAQGNAPLHF. In DNA form, the CDR3 reads TGTGCCAGCAGCTGGGCGCAGGGAAACGCACCCCTCCACTTT. V usage is TRBV11-2 and J usage is TRBJ1-6; D is possibly TRBD1 (5 bases). V shed 4 bases and J shed 11 bases, with 15 bases lying between them. The CDR3 covers 14 residues. Germline V gene data show CDR1 as SGHAT and CDR2 as FQNNGV.

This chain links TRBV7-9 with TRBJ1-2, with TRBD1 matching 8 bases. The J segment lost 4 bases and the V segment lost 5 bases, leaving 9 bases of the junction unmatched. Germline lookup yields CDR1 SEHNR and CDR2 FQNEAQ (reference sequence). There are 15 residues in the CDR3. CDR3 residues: CASSPGAGGSYGYTF. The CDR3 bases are TGTGCCAGCAGCCCAGGGGCAGGGGGCTCCTATGGCTACACCTTC.

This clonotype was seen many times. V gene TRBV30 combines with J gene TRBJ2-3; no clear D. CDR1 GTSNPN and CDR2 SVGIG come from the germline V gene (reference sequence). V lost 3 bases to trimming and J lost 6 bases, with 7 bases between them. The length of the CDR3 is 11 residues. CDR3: CAWRSSDTQYF. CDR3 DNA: TGTGCCTGGAGGAGCTCCGATACGCAGTATTTT.

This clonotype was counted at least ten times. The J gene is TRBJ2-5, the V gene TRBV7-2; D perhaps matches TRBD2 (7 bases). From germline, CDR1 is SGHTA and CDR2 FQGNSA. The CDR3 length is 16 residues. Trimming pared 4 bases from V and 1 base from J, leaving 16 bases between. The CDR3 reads CASSSGGAGPQETQYF. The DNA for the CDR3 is TGTGCCAGCAGCTCTGGGGGGGCGGGACCCCAAGAGACCCAGTACTTC.

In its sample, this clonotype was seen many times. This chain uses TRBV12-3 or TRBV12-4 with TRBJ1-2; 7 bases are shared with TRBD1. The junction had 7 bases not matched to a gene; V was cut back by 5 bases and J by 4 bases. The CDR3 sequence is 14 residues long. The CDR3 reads CASSRRDSFYGYTF. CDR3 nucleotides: TGTGCCAGCAGTCGACGGGACAGCTTCTATGGCTACACCTTC.

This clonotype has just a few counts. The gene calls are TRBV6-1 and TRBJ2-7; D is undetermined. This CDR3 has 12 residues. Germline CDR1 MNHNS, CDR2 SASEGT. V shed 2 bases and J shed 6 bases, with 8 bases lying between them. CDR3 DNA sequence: TGTGCCAGCAGTGAATACGAGGCCGAGCAGTACTTC. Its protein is CASSEYEAEQYF.

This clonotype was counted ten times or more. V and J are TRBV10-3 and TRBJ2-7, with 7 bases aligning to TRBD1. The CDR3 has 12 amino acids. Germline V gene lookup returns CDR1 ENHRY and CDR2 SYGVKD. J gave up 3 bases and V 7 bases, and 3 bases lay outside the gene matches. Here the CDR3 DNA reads TGTGCCATCACTTGGGACAGCTACGAGCAGTACTTC. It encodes CAITWDSYEQYF.

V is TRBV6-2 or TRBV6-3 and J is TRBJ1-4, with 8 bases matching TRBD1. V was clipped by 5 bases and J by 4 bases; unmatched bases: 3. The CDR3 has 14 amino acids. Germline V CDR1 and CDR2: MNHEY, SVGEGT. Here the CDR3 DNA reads TGTGCCAGCAGTCCGGACAGGGTTAATGAAAAACTGTTTTTT. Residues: CASSPDRVNEKLFF.

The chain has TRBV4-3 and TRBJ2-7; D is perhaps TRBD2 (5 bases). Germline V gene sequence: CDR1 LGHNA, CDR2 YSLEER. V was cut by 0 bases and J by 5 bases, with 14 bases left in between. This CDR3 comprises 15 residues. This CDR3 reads CASSQDLGRRDEQYF. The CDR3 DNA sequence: TGCGCCAGCAGCCAAGATCTGGGCAGGCGGGACGAGCAGTACTTC.

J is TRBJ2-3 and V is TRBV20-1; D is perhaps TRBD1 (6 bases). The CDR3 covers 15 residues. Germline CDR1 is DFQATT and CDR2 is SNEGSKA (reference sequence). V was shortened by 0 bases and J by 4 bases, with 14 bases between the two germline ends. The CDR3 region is CSARDEQGSSDTQYF. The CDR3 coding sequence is TGCAGTGCTAGAGATGAACAGGGATCGTCAGATACGCAGTATTTT.

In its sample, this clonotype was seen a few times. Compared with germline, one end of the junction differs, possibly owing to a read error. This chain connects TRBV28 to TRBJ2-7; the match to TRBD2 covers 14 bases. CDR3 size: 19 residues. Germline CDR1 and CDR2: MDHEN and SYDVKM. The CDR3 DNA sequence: TGTGTCAGCAGTTTTAAAAAGGGACTAGCGGGAGTTTTCGCCTGCGAGCAGTACTTC. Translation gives CVSSFKKGLAGVFACEQYF.

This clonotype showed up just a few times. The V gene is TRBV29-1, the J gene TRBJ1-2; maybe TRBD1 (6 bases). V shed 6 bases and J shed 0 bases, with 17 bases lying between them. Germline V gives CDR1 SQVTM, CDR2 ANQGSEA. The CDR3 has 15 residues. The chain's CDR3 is CSVILIQGANYGYTF. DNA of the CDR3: TGCAGCGTCATACTAATACAGGGTGCTAACTATGGCTACACCTTC.

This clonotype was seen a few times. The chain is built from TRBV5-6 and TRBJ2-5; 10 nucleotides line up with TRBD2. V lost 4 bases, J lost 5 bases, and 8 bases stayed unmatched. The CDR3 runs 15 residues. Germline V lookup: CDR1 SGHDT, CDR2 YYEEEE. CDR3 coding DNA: TGTGCCAGCAGCCTCGGGACTAGCGCCGCGGAGACCCAGTACTTC. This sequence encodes CASSLGTSAAETQYF.

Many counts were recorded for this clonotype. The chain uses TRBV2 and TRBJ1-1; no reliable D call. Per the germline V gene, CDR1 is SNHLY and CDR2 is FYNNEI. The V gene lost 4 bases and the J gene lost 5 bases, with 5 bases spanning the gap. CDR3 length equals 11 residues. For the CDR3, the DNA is TGTGCCAGCAGTGGCCGTACTGAAGCTTTCTTT. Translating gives CASSGRTEAFF.

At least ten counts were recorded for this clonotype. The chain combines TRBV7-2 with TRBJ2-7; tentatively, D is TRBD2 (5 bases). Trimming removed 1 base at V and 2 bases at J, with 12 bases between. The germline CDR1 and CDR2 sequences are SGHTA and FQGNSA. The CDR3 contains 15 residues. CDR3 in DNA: TGTGCCAGCAGCTTAGGGCTAGGAGGTCCCTACGAGCAGTACTTC. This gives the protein CASSLGLGGPYEQYF.

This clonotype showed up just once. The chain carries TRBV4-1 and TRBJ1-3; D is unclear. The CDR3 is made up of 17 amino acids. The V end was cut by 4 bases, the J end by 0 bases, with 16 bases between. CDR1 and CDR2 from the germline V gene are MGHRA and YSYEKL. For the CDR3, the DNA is TGCGCCAGCAGCCGGGAGTCCTCCGGCCTCTCTGGAAACACCATATATTTT. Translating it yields CASSRESSGLSGNTIYF.